A single sample is the source of the 23 T cell receptor beta chains below, sequenced in a study of CD8+CD57+ T cells in acquired aplastic anemia. CDR3 and TCR beta VDJ profiling relied on genomic DNA as the template. Using its own MiXCR run on the reads, TCRdb lists one record per CDR3 protein. In the table there are 400,000 to 450,000 distinct CDR3 sequences, 55% to 70% of which are singletons. The sequenced sample consisted of sorted CD4+, CD8+, or CD8+CD57+ T cells (not recorded which) from PBMCs. These receptors came from a human donor in good health, serving as a control.

In the case of this clonotype: The germline gene is not matched at one end of the junction; a read error may be the cause. The chain employs TRBV7-9 and TRBJ2-7, with TRBD1 as a possible D gene (5 bases). CDR1 is SEHNR, CDR2 FQNEAQ, per germline (reference sequence). The CDR3 length is 14 residues. The CDR3 DNA reads TGTGCCAGCAGCTCTGCTGGACATACTCTGGAAACACCATTC. Encoded protein: CASSSAGHTLETPF.

In this sample, this clonotype turned up once. The rearrangement joins TRBV5-6 to TRBJ1-1; D unresolved. Per germline, CDR1 SGHDT and CDR2 YYEEEE. V lost 4 bases and J 0 bases, leaving 13 bases between the germline ends. The CDR3 is 15 amino acids. The CDR3 region has the DNA TGTGCCAGCAGCCCGAGGGCTAGGATGAACACTGAAGCTTTCTTT. This codes for CASSPRARMNTEAFF. The whole variable domain, remainder taken from reference TRBV5-6 and TRBJ1-1, is DAGVTQSPTHLIKTRGQQVTLRCSPKSGHDTVSWYQQALGQGPQFIFQYYEEEERQRGNFPDRFSGHQFPNYSSELNVNALLLGDSALYLCASSPRARMNTEAFFGQGTRLTVV.

The V and J genes are TRBV20-1 and TRBJ2-1; 9 bases fit TRBD1. The germline gives CDR1 DFQATT, CDR2 SNEGSKA (reference sequence). This CDR3 has 14 amino acids. V was clipped by 0 bases and J by 8 bases; unmatched bases: 5. Here the CDR3 reads CSARDGTGNDEQFF. CDR3 nucleotide sequence: TGCAGTGCTAGAGATGGGACAGGGAACGATGAGCAGTTCTTC.

This clonotype showed up many times. J is TRBJ1-1 and V is TRBV5-1; D gene uncertain. The length of the CDR3 is 13 residues. V was trimmed by 4 bases and J by 6 bases, leaving 13 bases between them. Germline V gene data show CDR1 as SGHRS and CDR2 as YFSETQ. The CDR3 is CASSDDNKAEAFF. The DNA for the CDR3 is TGCGCCAGCAGCGATGACAACAAGGCTGAAGCTTTCTTT.

Note on this clonotype: One end of the junction does not line up with germline, which may come from a read error. The chain combines TRBV7-9 with TRBJ1-5; 7 bases are shared with TRBD1. CDR1 and CDR2 (germline): SEHNR, FQNEAQ (reference sequence). This CDR3 spans 13 amino acids. The CDR3 loop is CASSVMRDSAEDF. CDR3 DNA: TGTGCCAGCAGCGTCATGAGGGACAGCGCCGAAGATTTT.

Regarding this clonotype: Germline is not matched at one junction end, which may reflect a read error. The gene calls are TRBV18 and TRBJ2-7; 9 bases match TRBD2. The CDR3 length is 16 residues. Germline-derived CDR1 and CDR2 are KGHSH and LQKENI. Here the CDR3 reads CASSLSRVAGAYGQYF. The CDR3 DNA is TGTGCCAGCTCACTTTCGCGGGTAGCGGGGGCCTACGGGCAGTACTTC. The full variable domain, its missing parts supplied by reference TRBV18 and TRBJ2-7, is NAGVMQNPRHLVRRRGQEARLRCSPMKGHSHVYWYRQLPEEGLKFMVYLQKENIIDESGMPKERFSAEFPKEGPSILRIQQVVRGDSAAYFCASSLSRVAGAYGQYFGPGTRLTVT.

As concerns this clonotype: The junction differs from germline at one of its ends, possibly a read error. The chain uses TRBV20-1 and TRBJ1-5; D is ambiguous. The germline CDR1 and CDR2 sequences are DFQATT and SNEGSKA (reference sequence). This CDR3 is 13 amino acids long. In DNA, the CDR3 is TGCAGTGCTAGACAGGCGTCCGATCAGGCCCAGCATTTT. Protein product: CSARQASDQAQHF.

This clonotype was counted many times. This chain uses TRBV20-1 with TRBJ2-7, with D perhaps matching TRBD1 or TRBD2 (5 bases each). V shed 6 bases and J shed 3 bases, with 24 bases lying between them. From germline, CDR1 is DFQATT and CDR2 SNEGSKA (reference sequence). The CDR3 is made up of 16 amino acids. CDR3 in amino acids: CSADGKAGSLVYEQYF. The CDR3 DNA is TGCAGTGCCGATGGAAAAGCAGGGAGTTTAGTCTACGAGCAGTACTTC.

The CDR3 is CASSEASGGAYEQYF. The CDR3 DNA reads TGTGCCAGCAGTGAGGCTAGCGGGGGGGCCTACGAGCAGTACTTC. The V call is TRBV2, the J call TRBJ2-7; 12 bases agree with TRBD2. With V trimmed by 3 bases and J by 2 bases, 2 bases remained unmatched. The germline CDR1 and CDR2 sequences are SNHLY and FYNNEI. CDR3 length: 15 amino acids.

To note about this clonotype: Mismatch with germline at one junction end may stem from a read error. The chain joins TRBV9 to TRBJ2-6; D is undetermined. The CDR3 has 14 amino acids. Germline lookup yields CDR1 SGDLS and CDR2 YYNGEE. CDR3 nucleotides: TGTGCCAGCAGCGCAGCCTCTGGGTACGACGACCAGTCTTTC. Protein: CASSAASGYDDQSF.

This clonotype has ten or more counts. CDR3 sequence (DNA): TGTGCCAGTAGTATAGCTGGGGCAGGATTATCCAATCAGCCCCAGCATTTT. Translation gives CASSIAGAGLSNQPQHF. The V call is TRBV19, the J call TRBJ1-5, with a possible D match to TRBD1 (5 bases). Germline CDR1 LNHDA, CDR2 SQIVND (reference sequence). V was clipped by 1 base and J by 3 bases, with 16 bases between them. CDR3 size: 17 residues.

This clonotype was counted many times. The J gene is TRBJ1-2, the V gene TRBV4-2; D call uncertain. CDR1 LGHNA and CDR2 YNFKEQ come from the germline V gene. V was clipped by 1 base and J by 5 bases, with 14 bases between them. CDR3 length: 15 amino acids. Here the CDR3 reads CASSQGVRAAYGYTF. In DNA form, the CDR3 reads TGTGCCAGCAGCCAAGGGGTTCGGGCGGCGTATGGCTACACCTTC.

The rearrangement links TRBV10-3 to TRBJ1-2; 7 bases fit TRBD1. With 5 bases clipped from V and 4 bases from J, the junction kept 10 bases outside the gene matches. This CDR3 is built from 15 residues. The germline V gene has CDR1 ENHRY and CDR2 SYGVKD. The CDR3 loop is CAISQFGTEGYGYTF. The CDR3 DNA reads as TGTGCCATCAGTCAGTTCGGGACAGAGGGCTATGGCTACACCTTC.

This chain links TRBV10-3 with TRBJ1-5, with D unclear. This CDR3 spans 13 amino acids. In germline, CDR1 is ENHRY, CDR2 SYGVKD. Deletions cut 3 bases from V and 4 bases from J, with 7 bases between. For the CDR3, the DNA is TGTGCCATCAGTGATGCCGGTAATCAGCCCCAGCATTTT. Protein product: CAISDAGNQPQHF.

On this clonotype: A read error is likely, as this CDR3 ends without the conserved phenylalanine or tryptophan. The DNA is omitted, as the CDR3 cannot be located on it reliably, and the CDR3 follows TCRdb's listing. The rearrangement joins TRBV25-1 to TRBJ1-5; no check of the table's D call, TRBD1, against the DNA was made. The CDR3 numbers 14 amino acids, ends counted. CDR1 is MGHDK, CDR2 SYGVNS, per germline. CDR3 amino acids: CASSEGFSGYPYDL.

V is TRBV5-1 and J is TRBJ2-3; D unresolved. With 2 bases removed from V and 8 bases from J, the gap between germline ends came to 15 bases. This CDR3 is built from 14 residues. Germline-derived CDR1 and CDR2 are SGHRS and YFSETQ. This CDR3 reads CASSLGRLAGTQYF. For the CDR3, the DNA is TGCGCCAGCAGCTTAGGGCGGCTCGCAGGTACGCAGTATTTT. Drawing the rest from reference TRBV5-1 and TRBJ2-3, the complete variable domain is KAGVTQTPRYLIKTRGQQVTLSCSPISGHRSVSWYQQTPGQGLQFLFEYFSETQRNKGNFPGRFSGRQFSNSRSEMNVSTLELGDSALYLCASSLGRLAGTQYFGPGTRLTVL.

The chain combines TRBV13 with TRBJ1-6; D ambiguous. The germline gives CDR1 PRHDT, CDR2 FYEKMQ (reference sequence). V lost 8 bases and J lost 7, with 18 bases in between. This CDR3 is 15 amino acids long. The CDR3 DNA is TGTGCCAGCGGACCGGGGAATTGGGAAAATTCACCCCTCCACTTT. It is translated as CASGPGNWENSPLHF.

This chain connects TRBV5-1 to TRBJ1-3; D uncertain. The CDR3 consists of 13 residues. V was trimmed by 2 bases and J by 12 bases, leaving 15 bases between them. Germline V gene lookup returns CDR1 SGHRS and CDR2 YFSETQ. CDR3 residues: CASSFRGEAYIYF. The CDR3 bases are TGCGCCAGCAGCTTTCGGGGTGAAGCCTACATATATTTT.

The J gene is TRBJ1-2, the V gene TRBV12-3 or TRBV12-4, with D uncertain. The CDR3 has 11 residues. V lost 10 bases, J lost 2 bases, and 8 bases lay in between. The CDR3 nucleotides are TGTGCCATAGAGGTAAACTATGGCTACACCTTC. This gives the protein CAIEVNYGYTF.

The chain employs TRBV7-9 and TRBJ2-3; 9 bases fit TRBD2. The germline CDR1 and CDR2 sequences are SEHNR and FQNEAQ (reference sequence). CDR3 length: 14 residues. V dropped 10 bases and J dropped 4; count of bases not matched to a gene: 9. The CDR3 is CATARAGGADTQYF. The DNA of the CDR3 is TGTGCCACCGCAAGGGCGGGGGGGGCAGATACGCAGTATTTT.

The J gene is TRBJ1-1, the V gene TRBV14; no clear D. The length of the CDR3 is 14 residues. CDR1 SGHDN and CDR2 FVKESK come from the germline V gene. Trimming stripped 0 bases from V and 5 bases from J, with 10 bases between. The chain's CDR3 is CASSQESRGTEAFF. The CDR3 DNA sequence: TGTGCCAGCAGCCAAGAAAGCCGCGGTACTGAAGCTTTCTTT. Based on the CDR3 plus reference TRBV14 and TRBJ1-1, the full variable domain is EAGVTQFPSHSVIEKGQTVTLRCDPISGHDNLYWYRRVMGKEIKFLLHFVKESKQDESGMPNNRFLAERTGGTYSTLKVQPAELEDSGVYFCASSQESRGTEAFFGQGTRLTVV.

This chain connects TRBV6-5 to TRBJ2-5; perhaps D is TRBD1 or TRBD2 (5 bases each). This CDR3 has 16 amino acids. Trimming stripped 7 bases from V and 2 bases from J, with 20 bases between. CDR1 and CDR2 (germline): MNHEY, SVGAGI. CDR3 protein: CASTFGGLGVQETQYF. Here the CDR3 DNA reads TGTGCCAGCACATTTGGTGGATTGGGGGTTCAAGAGACCCAGTACTTC.

This clonotype was counted once. This sequence joins TRBV20-1 and TRBJ2-3; maybe TRBD2 (6 bases). This CDR3 region has 15 residues. V dropped 6 bases and J dropped 4 bases, with 20 bases sitting between them. The V gene's germline CDR1 is DFQATT and CDR2 SNEGSKA (reference sequence). The CDR3 DNA reads as TGCAGTGCCGGAGGGGTCTACGAGCAGTCAGATACGCAGTATTTT. Its translation is CSAGGVYEQSDTQYF.